Presented here are 7 T cell receptor beta chains from one specimen sequenced in a study of shared T cell receptors in the human thymus (dated by TCRdb to the early 2020s). Receptor libraries were prepared by the immunoSEQ multiplex PCR assay. Drawn from immuneACCESS, this table holds only the in-frame rearrangements with V and J called that TCRdb kept. Clones are partly lost; checked studies trace under half to an unresolved V gene and leave the rest unexplained. Here the sample has under 450,000 clones; more than 85% occur a single time. In total, the top ten clones hold about 0.02% of the sample. Specimen: thymocytes. Receptor source: a human donor.

The chain combines TRBV28 with TRBJ2-5; TRBD2 matches 7 bases. There are 17 residues in the CDR3. Trimming at V came to 8 bases and at J to 5 bases, leaving 20 bases not matched to a gene. In germline, CDR1 is MDHEN, CDR2 SYDVKM. The CDR3 spells CASESHMGGRLLETQYF. For the CDR3, the DNA is TGTGCCAGCGAATCACATATGGGCGGGAGATTGCTGGAGACCCAGTACTTC.

J is TRBJ1-2 and V is TRBV6-5; unclear D gene. The germline V and J ends were trimmed by 6 bases and 8 bases, with 19 bases remaining between them. The CDR3 totals 14 residues. Germline lookup yields CDR1 MNHEY and CDR2 SVGAGI. The CDR3 reads CASSPGSRVGGYTF. The CDR3 nucleotides are TGTGCCAGCAGCCCCGGTTCGAGGGTAGGAGGCTACACCTTC.

V usage is TRBV29-1 and J usage is TRBJ1-1; 7 nucleotides agree with TRBD1. J lost 1 base, V lost 6 bases, and 2 bases had no gene match. Germline V CDR1 and CDR2: SQVTM, ANQGSEA. The CDR3 is 12 residues long. CDR3 loop: CSVRTGNTEAFF. The CDR3 region has the DNA TGCAGCGTACGGACAGGGAACACTGAAGCTTTCTTT. The entire variable domain, with the rest obtained from reference TRBV29-1 and TRBJ1-1, is as follows: SAVISQKPSRDICQRGTSLTIQCQVDSQVTMMFWYRQQPGQSLTLIATANQGSEATYESGFVIDKFPISRPNLTFSTLTVSNMSPEDSSIYLCSVRTGNTEAFFGQGTRLTVV.

CDR3 amino acids: CASSLWLRSNQPQHF. CDR3 nucleotides: TGTGCCAGCAGCTTGTGGTTACGGTCCAATCAGCCCCAGCATTTT. The chain has TRBV5-6 and TRBJ1-5; the D is unclear. V was clipped by 1 base and J by 3 bases, with 11 bases between them. The CDR3 is made up of 15 amino acids. In germline, CDR1 is SGHDT, CDR2 YYEEEE.

The CDR3 DNA reads TGTGCCAGCAGTGACGGCCGGGACAGGGGAACCAATCAGCCCCAGCATTTT. Residues: CASSDGRDRGTNQPQHF. The genes are TRBV6-1 and TRBJ1-5; 10 bases fit TRBD1. Germline CDR1 is MNHNS and CDR2 is SASEGT. The CDR3 runs to 17 residues. Trimming at V came to 3 bases and at J to 3 bases, leaving 8 bases not matched to a gene.

V gene TRBV6-6 combines with J gene TRBJ2-5; TRBD2 matches at 7 bases. This CDR3 is built from 15 residues. Germline V gives CDR1 MNHNY, CDR2 SVGAGI (reference sequence). J lost 5 bases, V lost 2 bases, and 8 bases had no gene match. CDR3 nucleotides: TGTGCCAGCAGTTACACGGGCGGGAGCCCCGAGACCCAGTACTTC. Its protein is CASSYTGGSPETQYF.

V gene TRBV30 combines with J gene TRBJ2-5; D not resolved. V was trimmed by 3 bases and J by 3 bases, leaving 20 bases between them. This CDR3 is 16 amino acids long. Germline CDR1 is GTSNPN and CDR2 is SVGIG (reference sequence). CDR3 in DNA: TGTGCCTGGAGAGTGACGGACCTGCTACAAGAAGAGACCCAGTACTTC. Its protein product is CAWRVTDLLQEETQYF.